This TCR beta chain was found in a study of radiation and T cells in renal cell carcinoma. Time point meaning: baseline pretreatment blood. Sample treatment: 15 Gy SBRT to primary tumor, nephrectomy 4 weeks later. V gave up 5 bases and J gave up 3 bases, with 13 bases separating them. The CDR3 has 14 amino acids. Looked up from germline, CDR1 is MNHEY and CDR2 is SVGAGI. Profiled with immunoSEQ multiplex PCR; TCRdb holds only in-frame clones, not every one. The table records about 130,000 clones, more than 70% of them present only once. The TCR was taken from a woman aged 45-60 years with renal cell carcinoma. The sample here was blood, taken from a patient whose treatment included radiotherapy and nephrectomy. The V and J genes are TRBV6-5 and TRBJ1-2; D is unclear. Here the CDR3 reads CASSPWTSDYGYTF. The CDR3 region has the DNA TGTGCCAGCAGTCCTTGGACCAGCGACTATGGCTACACCTTC.